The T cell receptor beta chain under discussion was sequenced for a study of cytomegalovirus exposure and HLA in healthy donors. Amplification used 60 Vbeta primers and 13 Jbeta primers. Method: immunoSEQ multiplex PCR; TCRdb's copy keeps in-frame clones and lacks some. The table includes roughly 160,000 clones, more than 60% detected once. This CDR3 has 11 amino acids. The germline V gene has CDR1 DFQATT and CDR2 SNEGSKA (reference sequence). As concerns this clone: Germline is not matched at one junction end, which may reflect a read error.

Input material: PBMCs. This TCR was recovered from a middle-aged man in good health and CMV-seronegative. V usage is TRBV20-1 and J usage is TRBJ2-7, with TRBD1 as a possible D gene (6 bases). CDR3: CSARGQLEQYF. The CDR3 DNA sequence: TGCAGTGCCAGAGGACAGCTCGAGCAGTACTTC.